Listed below are T cell receptor beta chains from one sample, sequenced in a study of early T cells in non-severe SARS-CoV-2 infection. TCRdb processed the 5' RACE reads anew with MiXCR; each CDR3 protein has one entry. The repertoire has some 73,000 distinct CDR3 sequences, about an eighth of them found once; the top ten carry approximately 3.6%. Sequences were obtained from whole blood. Every receptor here comes from an adult who was a healthcare worker with PCR-confirmed SARS-CoV-2 infection or an uninfected control (not recorded which). Each CDR3 is given with its conserved first and last residue. A D gene is named only where the DNA matches it firmly. Clone size is stated in some rows and not others, as once, few, many or a class when expanded.

j_call clone_size v_call d_call cdr3_nt cdr3_aa
TRBJ2-1 few TRBV20-1 TRBD2 TGCAGTGCTAAAAGGACTAGCGGAGGGGAGCAGTTCTTC CSAKRTSGGEQFF
TRBJ2-3 . TRBV6-6 TRBD2 TGTGCCAGCAGTTCCCCCCTTGGGAGCGGGAGGGAAGATACGCAGTATTTT CASSSPLGSGREDTQYF
TRBJ2-7 . TRBV6-5 TRBD2 TGTGCCAGCAGTTACGGCGGGAGGGCGAACGAGCAGTACTTC CASSYGGRANEQYF
TRBJ2-2 . TRBV12-3/TRBV12-4 TRBD1 TGTGCCAGCACCTTGGGCAGGGGGTTTGGCACCGGGGAGCTGTTTTTT CASTLGRGFGTGELFF
TRBJ2-1 many TRBV15 . TGTGCCACCAGCAGAATCCCGACTAGTTTGGTTGAGCAGTTCTTC CATSRIPTSLVEQFF
TRBJ2-3 many TRBV7-9 TRBD1 TGTGCCAGCAGCTTGGGGACAGATGCTAGCACAGATACGCAGTATTTT CASSLGTDASTDTQYF
TRBJ2-1 many TRBV21-1 . TGTGCCAGCAACACAAGGGCAGGGCCAACTCAAAACCTCTCCTACAATGAGCAGTTCTTC CASNTRAGPTQNLSYNEQFF
TRBJ2-3 few TRBV18 . TGTGCCAGCTCACCCCGGATCTCCCCAGATACGCAGTATTTT CASSPRISPDTQYF
TRBJ2-3 few TRBV6-1 TRBD1 TGTGCCAGCAGTTTGGGACAGGGGAGCCACCAAGATACGCAGTATTTT CASSLGQGSHQDTQYF
TRBJ2-3 . TRBV9 . TGTGCCAGCAGCGGCCGGGGCTCTCTGCAAGATACGCAGTATTTT CASSGRGSLQDTQYF
TRBJ2-1 . TRBV7-3 . TGTGTCAGCAGCCCCTGGGCGGGGTCCTACAATGAGCAGTTCTTC CVSSPWAGSYNEQFF
TRBJ2-3 . TRBV29-1 TRBD2 TGCAGCGTTGAGGGGGGGAAAAGCCCAGATACGCAGTATTTT CSVEGGKSPDTQYF
TRBJ2-3 few TRBV5-5 TRBD2 TGTGCCAGCAGCTCTCGGACTAGCGGAGGAGATACGCAGTATTTT CASSSRTSGGDTQYF
TRBJ1-1 many TRBV12-3/TRBV12-4 . TGTGCCAGCAGACTACAGAACACTGAAGCTTTCTTT CASRLQNTEAFF
TRBJ2-7 . TRBV12-3/TRBV12-4 . TGTGCCAGCAGTCCACTATGGACAGACTCCTACGAGCAGTACTTC CASSPLWTDSYEQYF
TRBJ2-7 . TRBV6-1 . TGTGCCGGAGGTTGGTACGAGCAGTACTTC CAGGWYEQYF
TRBJ2-7 . TRBV5-4 . TGTGCCAGCAGCCCGCTGGGACAGGCGGGGGACGAGCAGTACTTC CASSPLGQAGDEQYF
TRBJ2-7 many TRBV28 TRBD1 TGTGCCAGCAGTCCCCCACCCCCGGGACAGGGCCCCTACGAGCAGTACTTC CASSPPPPGQGPYEQYF
TRBJ2-1 . TRBV3-2 . TGTGCCAGCAGCCCGGGACTTTCAAGCTCCTACAATGAGCAGTTCTTC CASSPGLSSSYNEQFF
TRBJ2-7 many TRBV18 TRBD1 TGTGCCAGCTCACACGGACAGGGAGCGGTCGAGCAGTACTTC CASSHGQGAVEQYF
TRBJ2-2 few TRBV10-3 . TGTGCCATCAGTGGGGTAGGCGTAGCGAACACCGGGGAGCTGTTTTTT CAISGVGVANTGELFF
TRBJ1-2 few TRBV5-1 TRBD1 TGCGCCAGCAGCTTGCCCCAGACAGGGAACTATGGCTACACCTTC CASSLPQTGNYGYTF
TRBJ2-3 . TRBV24-1 TRBD1 TGTGCCACCAGTGAGACATGGGGACAGGGGGCCAGCGATACGCAGTATTTT CATSETWGQGASDTQYF
TRBJ2-5 . TRBV13 TRBD1 TGTGCCAGCAGCCCGGGCTCACAGGGGCCCAGAGAGACCCAGTACTTC CASSPGSQGPRETQYF
TRBJ2-7 . TRBV18 . TGTGCCAGCTCACCCAGAGGGCGCGACTACGAGCAGTACTTC CASSPRGRDYEQYF
TRBJ2-2 . TRBV27 . TGTGCCAGCAGTTTTATAACCGGGGAGCTGTTTTTT CASSFITGELFF
TRBJ2-2 few TRBV29-1 . TGCAGCGTCACTGACACCGGGGAGCTGTTTTTT CSVTDTGELFF
TRBJ2-3 few TRBV28 TRBD2 TGTGCCAGCAGTACCGACAGAGACTTCCAACTAGCGGGAGGGACAGATACGCAGTATTTT CASSTDRDFQLAGGTDTQYF
TRBJ2-7 few TRBV3-1 . TGTGCCAGCAGCCAAGAAGGTGGGAAGCCCTACGAGCAGTACTTC CASSQEGGKPYEQYF